What follows are 18 T cell receptor beta chains derived from one specimen sequenced in a study of blood T cell repertoires in COVID-19. Produced via immunoSEQ multiplex PCR; TCRdb's table is partial and in-frame only. The data contain hundreds of thousands of clones, roughly 80% of them singletons. The sequenced sample was peripheral blood. The source of these receptors is a woman aged 80 or over with acute or convalescent COVID-19.

The chain couples TRBV27 to TRBJ2-3; TRBD2 agrees at 9 bases. The V segment lost 0 bases and the J segment 0 bases; nucleotides outside the gene matches: 10. The CDR3 extends over 19 amino acids. Germline CDR1 MNHEY, CDR2 SMNVEV (reference sequence). The CDR3 here is CASSLSRGTSRLSTDTQYF. The CDR3 bases are TGTGCCAGCAGTTTATCCCGAGGGACTAGCAGACTCAGCACAGATACGCAGTATTTT.

This chain connects TRBV19 to TRBJ2-2, with D possibly TRBD1 on 6 matching bases. The CDR3 runs 15 residues. Germline assignment: CDR1 LNHDA and CDR2 SQIVND (reference sequence). V shed 5 bases and J shed 6 bases, with 16 bases lying between them. The CDR3 sequence: CASSLQGPVSGELFF. DNA for the CDR3: TGTGCCAGTAGTCTTCAGGGGCCCGTATCCGGGGAGCTGTTTTTT. The full variable domain, rest sourced from reference TRBV19 and TRBJ2-2, is DGGITQSPKYLFRKEGQNVTLSCEQNLNHDAMYWYRQDPGQGLRLIYYSQIVNDFQKGDIAEGYSVSREKKESFPLTVTSAQKNPTAFYLCASSLQGPVSGELFFGEGSRLTVL.

This chain links TRBV6-5 with TRBJ1-2; D not resolved. The V and J ends lost 10 bases and 3 bases respectively, with 15 bases between them. This CDR3 is built from 13 residues. Looked up from germline, CDR1 is MNHEY and CDR2 is SVGAGI. CDR3 sequence reads: CATGRSPYYGYTF. Here the CDR3 DNA reads TGTGCCACAGGTCGCAGCCCCTACTATGGCTACACCTTC.

The chain joins TRBV5-1 to TRBJ2-2; 12 positions agree with TRBD2. Germline assignment: CDR1 SGHRS and CDR2 YFSETQ. CDR3 length: 18 amino acids. V lost 0 bases, J lost 1 base, and 4 bases stayed unmatched. For the CDR3, the DNA is TGCGCCAGCAGCTTGGTCCCGGGACTAGCGGGGAACACCGGGGAGCTGTTTTTT. Its protein product is CASSLVPGLAGNTGELFF.

The chain is built from TRBV7-3 and TRBJ2-5, with 7 positions matching TRBD2. CDR3 length: 13 residues. The junction had 5 bases not matched to a gene; V was cut back by 6 bases and J by 4 bases. Looked up from germline, CDR1 is SGHTA and CDR2 is FQGTGA. The CDR3 spells CASSREARETQYF. In nucleotides, the CDR3 is TGTGCCAGCAGTCGGGAGGCTCGAGAGACCCAGTACTTC. The entire variable domain, with the rest obtained from reference TRBV7-3 and TRBJ2-5, is as follows: GAGVSQTPSNKVTEKGKYVELRCDPISGHTALYWYRQSLGQGPEFLIYFQGTGAADDSGLPNDRFFAVRPEGSVSTLKIQRTERGDSAVYLCASSREARETQYFGPGTRLLVL.

The chain carries TRBV4-2 and TRBJ2-3, with TRBD2 identical over 10 bases. Unmatched junction bases numbered 10, after V lost 4 bases and J lost 3 bases. The CDR3 is 17 amino acids. From germline, CDR1 is LGHNA and CDR2 YNFKEQ. CDR3 coding DNA: TGTGCCAGCAGCCCGACGCTAGCGGGAGAAGTAACAGATACGCAGTATTTT. Its protein is CASSPTLAGEVTDTQYF.

The rearrangement links TRBV7-2 to TRBJ2-3; D call uncertain. The CDR3 is made up of 11 amino acids. The V end lost 5 bases, the J end lost 5 bases, and 5 bases lay between the germline ends. In germline, CDR1 is SGHTA, CDR2 FQGNSA. The CDR3 DNA is TGTGCCAGCAGCCAAAAAGATACGCAGTATTTT. This translates into CASSQKDTQYF.

The chain employs TRBV24-1 and TRBJ2-7; 7 nucleotides line up with TRBD1. The CDR3 consists of 15 residues. CDR1 and CDR2 (germline): KGHDR, SFDVKD. V trimming: 4 bases; J trimming: 7 bases; junction bases outside the gene matches: 12. CDR3 region: CATSDHRQGVREQYF. The CDR3 DNA follows: TGTGCCACCAGTGACCATCGACAGGGTGTGAGAGAGCAGTACTTC.

This rearrangement joins TRBV19 to TRBJ1-1; the match to TRBD1 covers 9 bases. V shed 5 bases and J 6 bases; nucleotides not matched to a gene: 16. This CDR3 spans 17 amino acids. Germline assignment: CDR1 LNHDA and CDR2 SQIVND (reference sequence). The CDR3 region is CASSPSPGTGLGAEAFF. The CDR3 bases are TGTGCCAGTAGTCCGAGTCCCGGGACAGGGTTGGGGGCTGAAGCTTTCTTT.

V is TRBV6-5 and J is TRBJ2-5; 9 bases are shared with TRBD1. Germline values: CDR1 MNHEY, CDR2 SVGAGI. Trimming took 6 bases from V and 4 from J; bases not matched to a gene: 6. The CDR3 contains 14 residues. The CDR3, as DNA: TGTGCCAGCAGGGCGACAGGGGGTGGAGAGACCCAGTACTTC. Translation gives CASRATGGGETQYF.

The chain joins TRBV28 to TRBJ2-1; the match to TRBD2 covers 8 bases. With 7 bases clipped from V and 5 bases from J, the junction kept 13 bases outside the gene matches. This CDR3 comprises 16 residues. CDR1 is MDHEN and CDR2 is SYDVKM in the germline V gene. The CDR3 DNA reads TGTGCCAGCACTGTCGATAGCGGGAAGGTCCACAATGAGCAGTTCTTC. This translates into CASTVDSGKVHNEQFF.

This clone is a singleton in its sample. V usage is TRBV3-1 (or the pseudogene TRBV3-2) and J usage is TRBJ2-3; 9 nucleotides align to TRBD2. The CDR3 has 17 residues. V dropped 0 bases and J dropped 2; count of bases not matched to a gene: 6. The germline V gene has CDR1 LGHDT and CDR2 YNNKEL (reference sequence). CDR3 nucleotides: TGTGCCAGCAGCCAAGATCCCAGCGGGGGGACCACAGATACGCAGTATTTT. Amino acids: CASSQDPSGGTTDTQYF.

Worth noting for this clone: At the DNA level, this CDR3 is encoded by other sequences in the same sample as well. The chain uses TRBV11-3 and TRBJ2-1; D remains ambiguous. CDR1 is SGHNT, CDR2 YENEEA, per germline. The CDR3 spans 14 residues. The V end lost 0 bases, the J end lost 0 bases, and 3 bases lay between the germline ends. CDR3 in amino acids: CASSLDSSYNEQFF. The CDR3 nucleotides are TGTGCCAGCAGCTTAGACAGCTCCTACAATGAGCAGTTCTTC.

The chain recombines TRBV27 with TRBJ1-3, with D hard to call. The V end lost 3 bases, the J end lost 0 bases, and 18 bases lay between the germline ends. CDR1 and CDR2 (germline): MNHEY, SMNVEV (reference sequence). The CDR3 is 18 residues long. The DNA for the CDR3 is TGTGCCAGCAGTTTTTCTCGGCTGAGGACTCTCTCTGGAAACACCATATATTTT. As protein: CASSFSRLRTLSGNTIYF.

The chain recombines TRBV10-3 with TRBJ2-1; a possible D gene is TRBD2 (6 bases). Looked up from germline, CDR1 is ENHRY and CDR2 is SYGVKD. The CDR3 extends over 14 amino acids. The V end lost 9 bases, the J end lost 5 bases, and 17 bases lay between the germline ends. The CDR3: CAMGQAGSDNEQFF. The CDR3 DNA reads as TGTGCCATGGGCCAAGCGGGCTCGGACAATGAGCAGTTCTTC.

The chain links TRBV12-3 or TRBV12-4 to TRBJ1-1; 8 nucleotides agree with TRBD1. Germline trimming cut 3 bases from V and 6 bases from J; bases unmatched to any gene: 3. CDR3 length: 13 residues. The CDR3 region has the DNA TGTGCCAGCAGTTTCCTGACAGGGGCTGAAGCTTTCTTT. Protein: CASSFLTGAEAFF.

V gene TRBV20-1 combines with J gene TRBJ2-7, with D possibly being TRBD1 (6 bases). Per the germline V gene, CDR1 is DFQATT and CDR2 is SNEGSKA (reference sequence). The V end was cut by 3 bases, the J end by 3 bases, with 24 bases between. The CDR3 extends over 17 amino acids. The DNA for the CDR3 is TGCAGTGCTAGTGGCCAGGAAAGGGTAAAGGGGGACTACGAGCAGTACTTC. Translation: CSASGQERVKGDYEQYF.

This clone has only a few counts. The chain employs TRBV3-1 (or the pseudogene TRBV3-2) and TRBJ1-4, with TRBD1 identical over 8 bases. Germline V gene sequence: CDR1 LGHDT, CDR2 YNNKEL (reference sequence). V dropped 4 bases and J dropped 0; count of bases not matched to a gene: 10. The CDR3 extends over 18 amino acids. This chain's CDR3 is CASSPRQGPFATNEKLFF. CDR3 in DNA: TGTGCCAGCAGCCCGCGACAGGGGCCCTTTGCAACTAATGAAAAACTGTTTTTT.